This passage covers 13 T cell receptor beta chains from one sample sequenced in a study of blood T cell repertoires in COVID-19. Profiled with immunoSEQ multiplex PCR; TCRdb holds only in-frame clones, not every one. The sample consists of 200,000 to 250,000 clones, about 85% of them appearing once. The sample comprised peripheral blood. The receptors stem from an elderly woman with COVID-19, enrolled during active disease.

The chain employs TRBV2 and TRBJ2-5; D unresolved. CDR3 length: 11 amino acids. Looked up from germline, CDR1 is SNHLY and CDR2 is FYNNEI. The germline V and J ends were trimmed by 5 bases and 4 bases, with 5 bases remaining between them. The CDR3 DNA sequence: TGTGCCAGCAGTTTCAGAGAGACCCAGTACTTC. Translated, it gives CASSFRETQYF.

The chain employs TRBV19 and TRBJ2-3, with 10 bases identical to TRBD1. This CDR3 contains 16 residues. Germline V gene lookup returns CDR1 LNHDA and CDR2 SQIVND (reference sequence). The V gene end was trimmed by 4 bases and the J gene end by 3 bases; junction bases not matched to a gene: 7. This chain's CDR3 is CASSSQDRGMTDTQYF. In nucleotides, the CDR3 is TGTGCCAGTAGTAGCCAGGACAGGGGGATGACAGATACGCAGTATTTT.

The V and J genes are TRBV5-1 and TRBJ2-1; 15 positions agree with TRBD2. The CDR3 runs to 17 residues. V dropped 1 base and J dropped 7; count of bases not matched to a gene: 6. Germline V gene lookup returns CDR1 SGHRS and CDR2 YFSETQ. The CDR3 DNA sequence: TGCGCCAGCAGCTTGAACGTCGGGACTAGCGGGGGGAATGAGCAGTTCTTC. Translation: CASSLNVGTSGGNEQFF.

The rearrangement joins TRBV11-2 to TRBJ2-7; 7 positions match TRBD1. This CDR3 region has 15 residues. CDR1 is SGHAT and CDR2 is FQNNGV in the germline V gene. V was pared by 4 bases and J by 3 bases, with 9 bases of the junction left unmatched. The CDR3 DNA reads TGTGCCAGCAGCTCGACGACAGGGCTGGGCTACGAGCAGTACTTC. Amino acid sequence: CASSSTTGLGYEQYF.

The chain is built from TRBV5-1 and TRBJ2-2; D ambiguous. Per the germline V gene, CDR1 is SGHRS and CDR2 is YFSETQ. V lost 0 bases and J 0 bases, leaving 6 bases between the germline ends. The CDR3 runs to 15 residues. CDR3 sequence (DNA): TGCGCCAGCAGCTTGGACAGCTCGAACACCGGGGAGCTGTTTTTT. Translation: CASSLDSSNTGELFF. Filled out from reference TRBV5-1 and TRBJ2-2, the complete variable domain reads KAGVTQTPRYLIKTRGQQVTLSCSPISGHRSVSWYQQTPGQGLQFLFEYFSETQRNKGNFPGRFSGRQFSNSRSEMNVSTLELGDSALYLCASSLDSSNTGELFFGEGSRLTVL.

J is TRBJ2-1 and V is TRBV11-1; a weak D match, TRBD1 (6 bases). The germline V gene has CDR1 SGHAT and CDR2 FQDESV (reference sequence). The CDR3 is 15 amino acids. Trimming shortened V by 5 bases and J by 8 bases, and 19 bases separated the two germline ends. CDR3 DNA: TGTGCCAGCAGCCCCCCGCCAGGGGCTTCGGATGAGCAGTTCTTC. Residues: CASSPPPGASDEQFF.

The J gene is TRBJ1-4, the V gene TRBV7-9, with D uncertain. The V end lost 5 bases, the J end lost 0 bases, and 7 bases lay between the germline ends. The CDR3 has 14 residues. Germline CDR1 is SEHNR and CDR2 is FQNEAQ (reference sequence). This chain's CDR3 is CASSPEATNEKLFF. The CDR3 nucleotides read TGTGCCAGCAGCCCCGAGGCAACTAATGAAAAACTGTTTTTT.

The chain employs TRBV12-3 or TRBV12-4 and TRBJ1-1; D remains ambiguous. With 4 bases removed from V and 4 bases from J, the gap between germline ends came to 10 bases. This CDR3 has 13 residues. This CDR3 is CASSSYPGTEAFF. For the CDR3, the DNA is TGTGCCAGCAGTTCCTACCCCGGCACTGAAGCTTTCTTT.

The chain recombines TRBV28 with TRBJ2-5; 8 nucleotides line up with TRBD1. Germline V lookup: CDR1 MDHEN, CDR2 SYDVKM. V lost 1 base to trimming and J lost 1 base; unmatched junction nucleotides: 5. The CDR3 runs to 16 residues. CDR3 DNA: TGTGCCAGCAGTTTATCCGGACAGGGAGGCCAAGAGACCCAGTACTTC. Translation gives CASSLSGQGGQETQYF.

The V call is TRBV5-6, the J call TRBJ2-5; perhaps TRBD2 as D (7 bases). Deletions cut 3 bases from V and 0 bases from J, with 12 bases between. The CDR3 is made up of 15 amino acids. Looked up from germline, CDR1 is SGHDT and CDR2 is YYEEEE. CDR3 bases: TGTGCCAGCAGCTCAACGGGGGGCTACCAAGAGACCCAGTACTTC. This gives the protein CASSSTGGYQETQYF.

V gene TRBV2 combines with J gene TRBJ2-3; 9 bases map to TRBD2. V was clipped by 6 bases and J by 1 base; unmatched bases: 11. Germline assignment: CDR1 SNHLY and CDR2 FYNNEI. There are 17 residues in the CDR3. The CDR3 protein is CASSTDLAGEGTDTQYF. In DNA form, the CDR3 reads TGTGCCAGCAGCACCGACTTAGCGGGGGAGGGCACAGATACGCAGTATTTT.

A single count supports this clone. This chain's CDR3 is CASSLPLQTGQPEKLFF. The DNA of the CDR3 is TGTGCCAGCAGTTTACCCCTCCAGACAGGGCAACCGGAAAAACTGTTTTTT. The chain couples TRBV28 to TRBJ1-4; 7 positions agree with TRBD1. The CDR3 spans 17 residues. The V gene end was trimmed by 2 bases and the J gene end by 8 bases; junction bases not matched to a gene: 14. CDR1 and CDR2 (germline): MDHEN, SYDVKM.

The V call is TRBV30, the J call TRBJ1-3, with TRBD1 matching 7 bases. CDR1 is GTSNPN, CDR2 SVGIG, per germline (reference sequence). The CDR3 covers 15 residues. Trimming at V came to 2 bases and at J to 4 bases, leaving 8 bases not matched to a gene. CDR3 loop: CAWSTYTGAGNTIYF. CDR3 coding DNA: TGTGCCTGGAGTACCTACACAGGGGCGGGAAACACCATATATTTT.